This T cell receptor (beta chain) appears in the sequencing data of a study of blood T cell repertoires in COVID-19. At the level of the study: Sites in the United States, Italy and Spain provided acute and convalescent COVID-19 samples. PBMCs, B-cell-depleted T cells, or T cells were the source of the cDNA or gDNA that made up the material.

How the authors handled the data: The authors estimated nucleated cell counts from reference gene primer amplification. TCRdb keeps only in-frame clones here, not all; method: immunoSEQ multiplex PCR. V, J and clone size reflect that table, while D and trimming were determined from the DNA. The sample holds some 200,000 clones; around 83% are singletons and the top ten take roughly 7.7%. Trimming pared 7 bases from V and 4 bases from J, leaving 13 bases between. Germline CDR1 and CDR2: SNHLY and FYNNEI. The CDR3 covers 13 residues. The chain uses TRBV2 and TRBJ1-1; no clear D. The sequenced sample was peripheral blood. The clonotype was recovered from a woman aged 60 to 75 with acute or convalescent COVID-19. CDR3 coding DNA: TGTGCCAGCAAGTATGGAGAGCCCACTGAAGCTTTCTTT. Its protein is CASKYGEPTEAFF.